This TCR beta chain was obtained from a study of chemoradiotherapy in HPV16-positive cancers. The overall study: Candidate HPV-specific T-cell clones and common TCR motifs came from functional assays in two HPV16-positive patients.

Concerning this clone: What it binds is unknown.

Study-level findings and limits: Candidate HPV-specific clones and E7-related TCR motifs grew in tumor during treatment. For HPV16-positive patients, expanding HPV-responsive T cells associated with longer recurrence-free survival.

Germline V gene lookup returns CDR1 ENHRY and CDR2 SYGVKD. CDR3 length: 12 amino acids. V gave up 8 bases and J gave up 5 bases, with 9 bases separating them. Measured with immunoSEQ multiplex PCR; TCRdb has only the in-frame clones, and not every one. Of about 650 clones listed, about 76% are singletons. The sequences come from tumor tissue, collected from a patient who underwent chemoradiotherapy. The chain uses TRBV10-3 and TRBJ1-4, with D tentatively TRBD1 (6 bases). The receptor's source is a human donor with HPV-associated anogenital cancer. The CDR3 here is CAIEGVNEKLFF. The CDR3 region has the DNA TGTGCCATCGAGGGGGTCAATGAAAAACTGTTTTTT.